Sequencing of this T cell receptor beta chain was carried out in a study of a mutant IDH1 vaccine in newly diagnosed glioma. As concerns this clone: The antigen is unknown.

This CDR3 comprises 14 residues. The V gene's germline CDR1 is MGHDK and CDR2 SYGVNS. The V end lost 4 bases, the J end lost 11 bases, and 20 bases lay between the germline ends. The assay was immunoSEQ multiplex PCR, and TCRdb's table has in-frame clones only and misses some. The sample contains about 56,000 clones, about nine tenths of which appear only once. Time point described: week 35, safety follow-up. Vaccinated patients received 300 ug of mutant IDH1 20-mer peptide per dose, with topical imiquimod. Sequenced here: PBMCs, sampled from a glioma patient whose treatment included an IDH1 peptide vaccine. This receptor was obtained from a man aged 40-50 years with glioma. V is TRBV25-1 and J is TRBJ1-1; tentatively, D is TRBD1 (6 bases). The CDR3 DNA reads TGTGCCAGCAGTGCAGGGAGGGGGGCAGAAGTGGCTTTCTTT. Translation: CASSAGRGAEVAFF.